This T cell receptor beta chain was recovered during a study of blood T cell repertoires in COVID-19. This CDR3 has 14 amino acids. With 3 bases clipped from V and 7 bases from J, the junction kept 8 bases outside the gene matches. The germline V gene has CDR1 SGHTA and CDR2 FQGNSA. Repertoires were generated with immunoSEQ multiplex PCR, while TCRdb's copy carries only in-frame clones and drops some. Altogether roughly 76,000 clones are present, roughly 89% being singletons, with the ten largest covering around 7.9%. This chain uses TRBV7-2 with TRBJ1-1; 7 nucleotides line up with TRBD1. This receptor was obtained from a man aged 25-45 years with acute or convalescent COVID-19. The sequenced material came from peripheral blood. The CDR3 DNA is TGTGCCAGCAGCTTCGGTGACAGGGCGAATGAAGCTTTCTTT. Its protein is CASSFGDRANEAFF. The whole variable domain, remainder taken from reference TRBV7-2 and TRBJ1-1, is GAGVSQSPSNKVTEKGKDVELRCDPISGHTALYWYRQSLGQGLEFLIYFQGNSAPDKSGLPSDRFSAERTGGSVSTLTIQRTQQEDSAVYLCASSFGDRANEAFFGQGTRLTVV.